The clone carrying this T cell receptor beta chain has a single count. Its target is unknown. Sequencing was performed with immunoSEQ multiplex PCR; in TCRdb, only in-frame clones are kept and a portion is missing. This sample carries 100,000 to 150,000 clones, more than 80% of them seen once, and the ten largest clones take 1.7%. These data are taken from a study of T cells in localized non-small cell lung cancer. Notes on the study in general: Blood T cell density predicted longer survival; adjacent-lung clonality, shorter.

Germline-derived CDR1 and CDR2 are MDHEN and SYDVKM. This CDR3 region has 13 residues. The trim removed 6 bases at V and 5 bases at J, leaving 6 bases unmatched. The TCR was taken from a female donor over 55 with stage I lung adenocarcinoma. The chain links TRBV28 to TRBJ2-7; 8 nucleotides align to TRBD1. The sample consisted of peripheral blood, taken before any cancer treatment. The CDR3 reads CASRRTGTDEQYF. The DNA of the CDR3 is TGTGCCAGCAGGAGGACAGGGACGGACGAGCAGTACTTC.